The clone carrying this T cell receptor (beta chain) was observed a single time. CD8+ and CD4+ T cells taken from blood had their TCR beta sequenced. The ends were cut back, 3 bases at V and 3 bases at J, with 7 bases in the middle. Germline V gene sequence: CDR1 SQVTM, CDR2 ANQGSEA. CDR3 length: 12 residues. The data stem from a study of CD8 T cells in Susac syndrome. Random hexamers served to reverse transcribe roughly 0.45 to 1 ug RNA. With immunoSEQ multiplex PCR, TCR beta CDR3 was amplified across 54 Vbeta and 13 Jbeta. TCRdb re-derived calls from the immunoSEQ multiplex PCR reads in MiXCR, one entry per CDR3 protein. Of roughly 150,000 distinct CDR3 sequences listed, roughly nine tenths were seen once; the top ten hold roughly 0.08%.

The V gene is TRBV29-1, the J gene TRBJ2-3; no clear D. This clonotype was sampled from a human donor in good health. Source material: CD4+ T cells from PBMCs. The CDR3 nucleotides are TGCAGCGTTGAGCCAGTAACAGATACGCAGTATTTT. This translates into CSVEPVTDTQYF.